This TCR beta chain originates from a study of cytomegalovirus exposure and HLA in healthy donors. The study's findings and limits: One later analysis reportedly identified an Asian-associated ancestry cluster that showed fewer N-insertions than the roughly 670-donor mean.

Looked up from germline, CDR1 is SGHRS and CDR2 is YFSETQ. V trimming: 3 bases; J trimming: 1 base; junction bases outside the gene matches: 7. This CDR3 region has 18 residues. PCR involved 60 Vbeta and 13 Jbeta primers. In the source study's methods: A follow-up analysis tallied 86 million or so unique TCR beta chains, 9 million to 11 million shared. Libraries were prepared by immunoSEQ multiplex PCR; TCRdb keeps only in-frame clonotypes and omits some of them. The D gene and trimming were derived from the DNA, and the V and J assignments and clone size from that table. The repertoire consists of roughly 130,000 clones, with about 81% occurring once and the leading ten covering under 7%. This clone was seen only once. Its antigen is not identified.

The V and J genes are TRBV5-1 and TRBJ2-3; 14 bases fit TRBD2. The origin of this receptor is a woman aged 40 to 50 in good health and CMV-seropositive. Sequenced material: PBMCs. DNA of the CDR3: TGCGCCAGCAGCTCGGGGACTAGCGGGAGCAAAGGCACAGATACGCAGTATTTT. This encodes CASSSGTSGSKGTDTQYF.